The 8 T cell receptor beta chains given below trace back to one sample, sequenced in a study of shared clonotypes between healthy human individuals. The repertoire was sequenced with immunoSEQ multiplex PCR; TCRdb's copy has only in-frame clones and lacks some. The table records around 2.5 million clones, roughly 93% of them present only once. The material sequenced was naive CD4+ T cells from PBMCs. The subset: CD45RA+ positively selected. The source is a young man in good health. Some clones in this sample may be carry-over from other donors' samples.

The chain recombines TRBV6-5 with TRBJ1-1, with D unresolved. In germline, CDR1 is MNHEY, CDR2 SVGAGI. Between the trimmed V and J ends, which lost 8 bases and 5 bases, there was a span of 18 bases. The CDR3 loop spans 14 amino acids. CDR3 amino acids: CASHPSPGMTEAFF. Here the CDR3 DNA reads TGTGCCAGCCATCCCTCCCCCGGGATGACTGAAGCTTTCTTT.

The rearrangement uses TRBV19 and TRBJ2-7; perhaps TRBD2 as D (5 bases). Germline V gives CDR1 LNHDA, CDR2 SQIVND (reference sequence). The length of the CDR3 is 14 residues. V lost 1 base, J lost 1 base, and 8 bases lay in between. The CDR3 DNA reads as TGTGCCAGTAGTATAGCCCGAGGGTCCTACGAGCAGTACTTC. This sequence encodes CASSIARGSYEQYF.

This clone was seen just once. This chain connects TRBV7-6 to TRBJ1-1; no definite D call. V gave up 5 bases and J gave up 4 bases, with 17 bases separating them. The CDR3 length is 15 residues. The germline V gene encodes CDR1 SGHVS and CDR2 FNYEAQ. This CDR3 is CASSSSPGGVTEAFF. The CDR3 coding sequence is TGTGCCAGCAGCAGCAGCCCAGGCGGGGTCACTGAAGCTTTCTTT.

This chain connects TRBV5-1 to TRBJ2-7, with D perhaps TRBD2 (6 bases). V lost 2 bases and J lost 1, with 13 bases in between. Germline loops: CDR1 SGHRS, CDR2 YFSETQ. This CDR3 has 15 amino acids. This chain's CDR3 is CASSLGDSYSYEQYF. The CDR3 nucleotides read TGCGCCAGCAGCTTAGGGGACTCCTATTCCTACGAGCAGTACTTC.

The V call is TRBV6-1, the J call TRBJ1-1, with D possibly matching TRBD1 (6 bases). The germline V gene encodes CDR1 MNHNS and CDR2 SASEGT. V gave up 9 bases and J gave up 1 base, with 12 bases separating them. This CDR3 has 13 residues. This CDR3 reads CASRDRPNTEAFF. Here the CDR3 DNA reads TGTGCCAGTCGAGACAGGCCGAACACTGAAGCTTTCTTT.

This chain uses TRBV5-1 with TRBJ1-2; no firm D call. The CDR3 consists of 13 residues. V lost 3 bases and J 2 bases, leaving 8 bases between the germline ends. Looked up from germline, CDR1 is SGHRS and CDR2 is YFSETQ. The CDR3 DNA is TGCGCCAGCAGCTATCAGGCGAACTATGGCTACACCTTC. It codes for CASSYQANYGYTF.

The chain uses TRBV6-6 and TRBJ2-5, with D possibly TRBD1 on 6 matching bases. V dropped 4 bases and J dropped 2 bases, with 17 bases sitting between them. The CDR3 loop spans 16 amino acids. In germline, CDR1 is MNHNY, CDR2 SVGAGI (reference sequence). The CDR3 protein is CASSSGAIPSQETQYF. The CDR3 DNA reads TGTGCCAGCAGTTCAGGGGCCATACCCTCTCAAGAGACCCAGTACTTC.

V is TRBV28 and J is TRBJ1-2; D is undetermined. Germline CDR1 is MDHEN and CDR2 is SYDVKM. The ends were cut back, 7 bases at V and 7 bases at J, with 19 bases in the middle. This CDR3 has 14 amino acids. CDR3 loop: CASNSLGGSLGYTF. For the CDR3, the DNA is TGTGCCAGCAATTCCCTTGGCGGGTCCCTTGGCTACACCTTC.